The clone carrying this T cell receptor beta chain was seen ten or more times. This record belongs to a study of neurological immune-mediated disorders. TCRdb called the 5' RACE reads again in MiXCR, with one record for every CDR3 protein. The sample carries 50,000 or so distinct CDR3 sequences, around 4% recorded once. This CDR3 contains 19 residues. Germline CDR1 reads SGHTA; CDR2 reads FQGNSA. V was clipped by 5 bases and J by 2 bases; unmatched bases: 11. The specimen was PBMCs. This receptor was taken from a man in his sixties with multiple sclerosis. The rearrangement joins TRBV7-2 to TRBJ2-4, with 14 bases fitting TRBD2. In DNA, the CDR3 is TGTGCCAGCAGCATTTCCGGGACTAGCGGGAGTAAATCCAAAAACATTCAGTACTTC. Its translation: CASSISGTSGSKSKNIQYF. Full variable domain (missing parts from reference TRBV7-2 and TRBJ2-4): GAGVSQSPSNKVTEKGKDVELRCDPISGHTALYWYRQSLGQGLEFLIYFQGNSAPDKSGLPSDRFSAERTGGSVSTLTIQRTQQEDSAVYLCASSISGTSGSKSKNIQYFGAGTRLSVL.